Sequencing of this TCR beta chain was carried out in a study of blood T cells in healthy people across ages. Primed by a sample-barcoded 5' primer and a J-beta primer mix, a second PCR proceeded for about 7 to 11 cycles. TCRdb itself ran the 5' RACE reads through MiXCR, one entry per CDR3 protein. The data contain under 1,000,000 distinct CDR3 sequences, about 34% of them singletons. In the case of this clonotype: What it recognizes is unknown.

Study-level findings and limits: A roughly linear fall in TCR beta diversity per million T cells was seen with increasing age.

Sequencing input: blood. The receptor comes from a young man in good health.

DNA for the CDR3: TGTGCCAGCAGTCCGGGGCGGTGGTTCTACAATGAGCAGTACTTC. Translating it yields CASSPGRWFYNEQYF. The V gene is TRBV7-2, the J gene TRBJ2-7; tentatively, D is TRBD1 or TRBD2 (5 bases each). Germline-derived CDR1 and CDR2 are SGHTA and FQGNSA. The ends were cut back, 6 bases at V and 7 bases at J, with 22 bases in the middle. This CDR3 region has 15 residues.